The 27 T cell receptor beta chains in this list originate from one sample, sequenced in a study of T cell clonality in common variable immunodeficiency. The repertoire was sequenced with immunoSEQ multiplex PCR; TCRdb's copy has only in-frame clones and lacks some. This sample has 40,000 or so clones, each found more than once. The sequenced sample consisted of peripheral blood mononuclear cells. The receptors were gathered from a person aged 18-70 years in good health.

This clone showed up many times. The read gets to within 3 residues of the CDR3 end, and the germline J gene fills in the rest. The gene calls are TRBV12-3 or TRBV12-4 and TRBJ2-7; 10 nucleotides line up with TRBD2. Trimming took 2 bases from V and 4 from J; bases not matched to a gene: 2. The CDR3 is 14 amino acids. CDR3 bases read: TGTGCCAGCAGTTTACGACTAGCGGGTTACGAG. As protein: CASSLRLAGYE. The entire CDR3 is CASSLRLAGYEQYF.

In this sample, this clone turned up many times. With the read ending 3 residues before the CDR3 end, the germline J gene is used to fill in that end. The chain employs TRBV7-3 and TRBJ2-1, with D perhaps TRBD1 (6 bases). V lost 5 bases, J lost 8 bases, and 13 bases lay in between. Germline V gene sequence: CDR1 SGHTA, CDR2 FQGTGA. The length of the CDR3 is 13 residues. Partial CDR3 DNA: TGTGCCAGCAGCCGGGGACATTTGGATGAG. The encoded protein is CASSRGHLDE. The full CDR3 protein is CASSRGHLDEQFF.

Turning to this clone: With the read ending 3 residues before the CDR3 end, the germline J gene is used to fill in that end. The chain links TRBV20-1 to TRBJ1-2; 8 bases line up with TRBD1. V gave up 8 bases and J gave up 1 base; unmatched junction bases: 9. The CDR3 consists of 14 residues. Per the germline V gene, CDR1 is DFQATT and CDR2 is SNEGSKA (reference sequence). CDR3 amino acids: CSPMTGVLNYGYTF. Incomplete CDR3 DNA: TGCAGTCCAATGACAGGGGTCCTTAACTATGGC.

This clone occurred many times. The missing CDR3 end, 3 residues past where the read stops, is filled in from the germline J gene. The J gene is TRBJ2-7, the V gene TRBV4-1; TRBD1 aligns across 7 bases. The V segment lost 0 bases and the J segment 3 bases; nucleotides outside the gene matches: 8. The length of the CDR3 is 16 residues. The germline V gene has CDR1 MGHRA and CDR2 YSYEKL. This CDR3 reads CASSQDYRGADYEQYF. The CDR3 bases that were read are TGCGCCAGCAGCCAAGATTACAGGGGAGCAGACTACGAG.

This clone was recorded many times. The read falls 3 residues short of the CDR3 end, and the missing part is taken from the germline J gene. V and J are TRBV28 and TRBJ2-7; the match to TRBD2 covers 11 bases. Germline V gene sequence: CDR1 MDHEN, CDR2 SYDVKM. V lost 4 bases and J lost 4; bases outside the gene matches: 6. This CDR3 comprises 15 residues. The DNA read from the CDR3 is TGTGCCAGCAGTTCAACCGGGACTAGCGGATACGAG. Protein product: CASSSTGTSGYE. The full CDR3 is CASSSTGTSGYEQYF.

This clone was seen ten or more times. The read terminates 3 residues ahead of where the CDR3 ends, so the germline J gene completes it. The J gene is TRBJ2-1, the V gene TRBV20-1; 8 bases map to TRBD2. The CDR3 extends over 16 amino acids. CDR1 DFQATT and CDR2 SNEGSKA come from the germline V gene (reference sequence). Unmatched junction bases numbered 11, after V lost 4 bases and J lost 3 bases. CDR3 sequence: CSAIKAGATLYNEQFF. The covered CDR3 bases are TGCAGTGCTATTAAAGCGGGAGCTACCCTCTACAATGAG.

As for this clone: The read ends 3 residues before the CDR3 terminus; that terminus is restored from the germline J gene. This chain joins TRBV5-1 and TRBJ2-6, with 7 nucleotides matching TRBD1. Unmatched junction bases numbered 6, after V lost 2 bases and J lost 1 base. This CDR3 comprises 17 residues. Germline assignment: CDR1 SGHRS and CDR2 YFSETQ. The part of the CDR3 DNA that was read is TGCGCCAGCAGCTTTACAGGGGAAATATCTGGGGCCAACGTC. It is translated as CASSFTGEISGANV. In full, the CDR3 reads CASSFTGEISGANVLTF.

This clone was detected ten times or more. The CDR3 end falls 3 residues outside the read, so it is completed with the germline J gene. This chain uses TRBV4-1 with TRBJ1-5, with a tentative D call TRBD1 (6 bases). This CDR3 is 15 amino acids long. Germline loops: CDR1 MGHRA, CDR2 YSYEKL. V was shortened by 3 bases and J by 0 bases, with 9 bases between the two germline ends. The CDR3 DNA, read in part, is TGCGCCAGCAGCCAGTCCAGGGGTAGCAATCAGCCC. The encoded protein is CASSQSRGSNQP. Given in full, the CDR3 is CASSQSRGSNQPQHF.

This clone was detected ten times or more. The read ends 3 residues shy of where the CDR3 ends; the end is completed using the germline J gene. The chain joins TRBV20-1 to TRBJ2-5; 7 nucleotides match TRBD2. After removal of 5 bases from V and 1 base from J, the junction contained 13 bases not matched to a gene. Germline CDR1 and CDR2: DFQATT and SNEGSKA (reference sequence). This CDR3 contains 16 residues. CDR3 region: CSALSTSVSPQETQYF. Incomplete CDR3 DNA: TGCAGTGCTCTAAGTACTAGCGTTTCCCCCCAAGAGACC.

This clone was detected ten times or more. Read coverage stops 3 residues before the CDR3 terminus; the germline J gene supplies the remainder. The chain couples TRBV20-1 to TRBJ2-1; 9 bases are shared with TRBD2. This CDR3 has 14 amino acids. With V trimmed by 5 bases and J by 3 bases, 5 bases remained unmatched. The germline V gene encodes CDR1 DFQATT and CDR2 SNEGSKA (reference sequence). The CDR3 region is CSAEPSGIYNEQFF. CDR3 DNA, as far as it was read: TGCAGTGCTGAGCCTAGCGGGATCTACAATGAG.

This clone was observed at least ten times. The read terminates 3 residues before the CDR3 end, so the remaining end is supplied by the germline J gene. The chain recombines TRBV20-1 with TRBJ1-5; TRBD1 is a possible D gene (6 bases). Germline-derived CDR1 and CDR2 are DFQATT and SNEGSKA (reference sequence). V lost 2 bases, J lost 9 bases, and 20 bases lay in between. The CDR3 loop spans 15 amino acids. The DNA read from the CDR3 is TGCAGTGCTAGACCCGAACCAGGGGAAATTATGCCC. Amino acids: CSARPEPGEIMP. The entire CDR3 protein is CSARPEPGEIMPQHF.

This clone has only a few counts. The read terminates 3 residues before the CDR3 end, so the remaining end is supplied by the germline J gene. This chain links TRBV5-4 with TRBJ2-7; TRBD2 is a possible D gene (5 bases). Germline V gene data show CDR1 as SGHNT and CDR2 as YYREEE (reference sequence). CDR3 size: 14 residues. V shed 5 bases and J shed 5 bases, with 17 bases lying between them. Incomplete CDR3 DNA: TGTGCCAGCAGATCCGGACTCCTCCCCCACGAG. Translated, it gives CASRSGLLPHE. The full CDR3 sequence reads CASRSGLLPHEQYF.

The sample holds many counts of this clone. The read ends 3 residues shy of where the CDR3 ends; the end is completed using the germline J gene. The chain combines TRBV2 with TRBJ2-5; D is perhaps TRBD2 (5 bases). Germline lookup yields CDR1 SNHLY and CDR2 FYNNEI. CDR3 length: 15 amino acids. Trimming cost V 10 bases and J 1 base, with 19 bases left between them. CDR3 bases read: TGTGCCACCCCAAACGACGGGCGGGCCCAAGAGACC. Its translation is CATPNDGRAQET. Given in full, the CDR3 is CATPNDGRAQETQYF.

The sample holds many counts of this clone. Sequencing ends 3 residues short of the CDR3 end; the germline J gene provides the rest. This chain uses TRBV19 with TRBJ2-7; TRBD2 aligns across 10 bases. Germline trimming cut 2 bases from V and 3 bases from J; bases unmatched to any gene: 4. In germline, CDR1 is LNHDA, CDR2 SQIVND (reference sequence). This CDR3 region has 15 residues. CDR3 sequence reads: CASSIYGTSDYEQYF. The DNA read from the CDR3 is TGTGCCAGTAGTATATACGGGACTAGCGACTACGAG.

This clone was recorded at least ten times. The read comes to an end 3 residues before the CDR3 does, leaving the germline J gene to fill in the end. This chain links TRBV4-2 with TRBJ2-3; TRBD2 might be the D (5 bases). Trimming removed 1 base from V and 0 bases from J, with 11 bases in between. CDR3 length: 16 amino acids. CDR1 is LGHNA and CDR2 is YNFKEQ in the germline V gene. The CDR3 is CASSQGTGISTDTQYF. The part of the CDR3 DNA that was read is TGTGCCAGCAGCCAAGGGACGGGGATTAGCACAGATACG.

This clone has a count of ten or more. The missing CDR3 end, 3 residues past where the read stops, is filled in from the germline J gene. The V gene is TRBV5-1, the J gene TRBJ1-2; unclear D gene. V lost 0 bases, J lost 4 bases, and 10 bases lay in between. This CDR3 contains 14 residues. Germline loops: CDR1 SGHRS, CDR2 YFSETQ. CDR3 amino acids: CASSLDEIGYGYTF. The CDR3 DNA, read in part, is TGCGCCAGCAGCTTGGATGAGATCGGCTATGGC.

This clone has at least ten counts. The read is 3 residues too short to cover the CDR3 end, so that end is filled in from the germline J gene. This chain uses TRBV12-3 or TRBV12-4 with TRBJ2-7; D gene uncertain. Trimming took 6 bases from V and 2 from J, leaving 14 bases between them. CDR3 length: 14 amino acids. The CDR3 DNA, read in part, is TGTGCCAGCAGCCTGACTGCCGGAACCTACGAG. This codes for CASSLTAGTYE. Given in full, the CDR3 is CASSLTAGTYEQYF.

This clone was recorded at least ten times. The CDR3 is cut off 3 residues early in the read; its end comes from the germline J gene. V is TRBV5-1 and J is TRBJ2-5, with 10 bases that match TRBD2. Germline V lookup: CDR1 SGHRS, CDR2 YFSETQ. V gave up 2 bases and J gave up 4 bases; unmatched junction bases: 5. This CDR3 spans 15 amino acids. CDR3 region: CASSFLAGVRETQYF. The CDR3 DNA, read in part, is TGCGCCAGCAGCTTCCTAGCGGGAGTACGAGAGACC.

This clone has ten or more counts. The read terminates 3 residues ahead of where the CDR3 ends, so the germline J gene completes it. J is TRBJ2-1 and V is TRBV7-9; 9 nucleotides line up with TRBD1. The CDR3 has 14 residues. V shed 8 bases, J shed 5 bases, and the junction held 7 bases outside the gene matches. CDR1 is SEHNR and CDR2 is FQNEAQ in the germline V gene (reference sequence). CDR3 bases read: TGTGCCAGCCCGCCGGGACAGGGTCACAATGAG. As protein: CASPPGQGHNE. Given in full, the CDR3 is CASPPGQGHNEQFF.

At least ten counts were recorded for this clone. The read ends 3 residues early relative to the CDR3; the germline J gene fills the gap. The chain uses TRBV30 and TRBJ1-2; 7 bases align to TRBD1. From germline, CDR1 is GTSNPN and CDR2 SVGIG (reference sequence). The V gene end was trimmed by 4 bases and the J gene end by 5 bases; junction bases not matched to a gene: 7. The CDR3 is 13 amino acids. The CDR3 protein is CAWTRGRGYGYTF. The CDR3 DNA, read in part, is TGTGCCTGGACAAGGGGCAGGGGGTATGGC.

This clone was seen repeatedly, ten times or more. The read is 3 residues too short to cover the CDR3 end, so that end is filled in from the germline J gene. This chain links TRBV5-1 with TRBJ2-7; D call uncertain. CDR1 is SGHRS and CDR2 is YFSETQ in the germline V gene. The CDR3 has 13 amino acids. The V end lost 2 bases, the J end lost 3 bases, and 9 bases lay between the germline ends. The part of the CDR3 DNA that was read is TGCGCCAGCAGCTTAGGCACCAACTACGAG. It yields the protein CASSLGTNYE. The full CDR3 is CASSLGTNYEQYF.

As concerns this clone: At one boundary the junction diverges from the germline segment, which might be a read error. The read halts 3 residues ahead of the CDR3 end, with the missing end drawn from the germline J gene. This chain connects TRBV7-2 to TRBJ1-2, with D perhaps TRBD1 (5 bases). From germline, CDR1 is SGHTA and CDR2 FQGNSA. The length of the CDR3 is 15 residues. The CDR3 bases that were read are TGTGCCAGCAGCCATTCCCGGGACTTGAAATATGAC. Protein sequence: CASSHSRDLKYD. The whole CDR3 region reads CASSHSRDLKYDYTF.

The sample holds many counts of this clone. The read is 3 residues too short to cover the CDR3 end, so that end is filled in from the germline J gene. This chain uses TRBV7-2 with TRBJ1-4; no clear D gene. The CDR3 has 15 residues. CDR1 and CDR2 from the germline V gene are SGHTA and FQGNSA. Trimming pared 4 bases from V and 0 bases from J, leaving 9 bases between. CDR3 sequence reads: CASSSLLATNEKLFF. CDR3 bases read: TGTGCCAGCAGCTCGTTACTTGCAACTAATGAAAAA.

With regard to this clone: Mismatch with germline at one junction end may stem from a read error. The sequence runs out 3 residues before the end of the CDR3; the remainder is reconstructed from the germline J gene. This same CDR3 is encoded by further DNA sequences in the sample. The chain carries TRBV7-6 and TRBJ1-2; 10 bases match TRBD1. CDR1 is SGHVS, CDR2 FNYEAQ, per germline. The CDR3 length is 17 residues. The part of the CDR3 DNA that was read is TGTGCTAGCAGCTTACGCCCGGGACAGGGGTTAGACTATGGC. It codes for CASSLRPGQGLDYG. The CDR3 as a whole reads CASSLRPGQGLDYGYTF.

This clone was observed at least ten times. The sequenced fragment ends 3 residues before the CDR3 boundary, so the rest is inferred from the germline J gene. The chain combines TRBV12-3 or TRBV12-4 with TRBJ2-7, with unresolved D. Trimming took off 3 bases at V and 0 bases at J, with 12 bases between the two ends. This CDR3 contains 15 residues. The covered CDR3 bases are TGTGCCAGCAGTTTCCGCAGGTCGAGCTCCTACGAG. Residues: CASSFRRSSSYE. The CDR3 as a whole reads CASSFRRSSSYEQYF.

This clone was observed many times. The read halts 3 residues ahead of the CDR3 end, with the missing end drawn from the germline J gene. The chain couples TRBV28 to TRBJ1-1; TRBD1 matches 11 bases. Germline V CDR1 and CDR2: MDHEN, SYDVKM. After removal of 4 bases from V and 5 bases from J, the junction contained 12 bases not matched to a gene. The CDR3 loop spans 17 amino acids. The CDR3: CASSSDRTGGMGTEAFF. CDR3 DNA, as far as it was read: TGTGCCAGCAGTTCTGACCGGACAGGGGGCATGGGGACTGAA.

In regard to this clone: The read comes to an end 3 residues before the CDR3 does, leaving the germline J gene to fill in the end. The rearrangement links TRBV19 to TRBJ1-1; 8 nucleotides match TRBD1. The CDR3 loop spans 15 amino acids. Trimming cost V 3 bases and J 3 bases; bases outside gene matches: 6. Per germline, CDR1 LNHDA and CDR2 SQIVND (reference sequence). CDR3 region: CASSIGQGGYTEAFF. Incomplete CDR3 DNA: TGTGCCAGTAGTATCGGACAGGGAGGGTACACTGAA.